This T cell receptor beta chain was recorded in a study of OX40 agonist ivuxolimab in advanced cancers. Study summary: Dose-escalation cases comprised hepatocellular carcinoma, melanoma, renal cell or head and neck cancer. Checkpoint inhibitors had been given previously to under 50% of patients.

Autoimmune disease history or systemic immunosuppression excluded patients. With baseline, cycle 4 day 1, and cycle 7 day 1 as timepoints, blood was sampled. This clone was counted a single time. Germline V lookup: CDR1 SNHLY, CDR2 FYNNEI. Trimming stripped 6 bases from V and 2 bases from J, with 13 bases between. The CDR3 runs 14 residues. The method was immunoSEQ multiplex PCR; TCRdb's version includes in-frame clones alone and lacks a portion of them. The data contain more than 25,000 clones, roughly 80% of them seen just once; the ten biggest clones take up approximately 26%. The sequences come from CD4+ or CD8+ T cells sorted from blood, collected in a trial of the OX40 agonist ivuxolimab. The receptor comes from an adult with an advanced solid tumor such as melanoma, head and neck, liver or kidney cancer. The V gene is TRBV2, the J gene TRBJ2-5; D may be TRBD2 (5 bases). In DNA, the CDR3 is TGTGCCAGCAGCCGGAGAGGGAGTCAAGAGACCCAGTACTTC. Encoded protein: CASSRRGSQETQYF.